The source of this T cell receptor beta chain is a study of beta chain features in type 1 diabetes. Study-wide points: Patients' naive, central memory and Treg TCRB repertoires seemed closer to one another than those of healthy donors.

The sequenced template was cDNA made from the entire isolated RNA. This table comes from immunoSEQ multiplex PCR, and its TCRdb copy is limited to in-frame clones, with some not included. The table shows about 59,000 clones, with around three fifths occurring only once. The CDR3 runs 15 residues. Trimming cost V 6 bases and J 7 bases; bases outside gene matches: 11. Looked up from germline, CDR1 is SGHRS and CDR2 is YFSETQ. Each donor gave one heparinised blood draw averaging about 100 mL. Based on CD45RO/CCR7/CD25/CD127/CD95/CD27, CD4+ regulatory, stem cell-like memory, naive and central memory cells were sorted. On this clone itself: Its antigen remains unknown.

The chain carries TRBV5-1 and TRBJ2-1, with 9 bases matching TRBD2. This sequence was found in a woman aged 18-30 years in good health. Material: Tregs from blood. CDR3 region: CASIVFPSGANEQFF. The DNA of the CDR3 is TGCGCCAGCATCGTATTCCCTAGCGGGGCAAATGAGCAGTTCTTC.